Listed below are T cell receptor beta chains from one sample, sequenced in a study of PD-L1 blockade in urothelial cancer. Repertoires were generated with immunoSEQ multiplex PCR, while TCRdb's copy carries only in-frame clones and drops some. The sample carries fewer than 45,000 clones, around 83% recorded once. Material: PBMCs, obtained around atezolizumab (anti-PD-L1) treatment. These receptor sequences come from a man aged 60 to 75 with urothelial cancer. Both conserved end residues are trimmed from each CDR3. The order of the fields is V gene, clone size, J gene, CDR3 protein. Some rows have no size entry. The others give once, few or many, or a class for an expanded clone.

TRBV19	NA	TRBJ1-1	ASSIQGLGSTEAF
TRBV2	NA	TRBJ1-2	ASSEGSTYGYT
TRBV6-1	NA	TRBJ2-1	ASSGLAGMNEQF
TRBV6-5	NA	TRBJ1-4	ASSYLQANEKLF
TRBV19	NA	TRBJ2-7	ASSIGQYSYEQY
TRBV30	NA	TRBJ2-7	AWSVPRTSGSIYEQY
TRBV7-2	once	TRBJ2-2	ASSSQGGAAGELF
TRBV7-2	NA	TRBJ2-5	ASSPSGGNRQETQY
TRBV2	NA	TRBJ2-5	ASSEPAGMKETQY
TRBV7-8	NA	TRBJ2-7	ASSLATPPYEQY
TRBV2	NA	TRBJ2-2	ASSGGDRVTGELF
TRBV14	NA	TRBJ1-4	ASSQRTGGEKLF
TRBV6-5	NA	TRBJ2-7	ASSTSQVYEQY
TRBV6-1	NA	TRBJ2-7	ASSAGQLYEQY
TRBV9	NA	TRBJ1-1	ASSHGTGIIDTEAF
TRBV4-2	NA	TRBJ2-3	ASSQEGLGRSLRDTQY
TRBV4-3	NA	TRBJ2-3	ASSLGTSGGGTDTQY
TRBV28	NA	TRBJ2-5	ASRSGGQGETQY
TRBV5-8	NA	TRBJ2-1	ASSLALQAHNEQF
TRBV9	NA	TRBJ1-4	ASSVAAGGFLTNEKLF
TRBV19	NA	TRBJ1-1	ASSIDRGTEAF
TRBV7-2	NA	TRBJ2-7	ASSPKNEQY
TRBV7-2	few	TRBJ2-7	ASSLSRDRGAGEQY
TRBV7-2	once	TRBJ1-1	ASSRDRETEAF
TRBV6-1	NA	TRBJ1-6	ASSERGQGGYNSPLH
TRBV28	NA	TRBJ2-7	ASSLPGQGYEQY
TRBV6-5	NA	TRBJ1-1	ASSSNRGRTEAF
TRBV29-1	NA	TRBJ1-2	SVGEDGYT
TRBV5-1	NA	TRBJ2-3	ASSLGLAVTDTQY